The sequence of this TCR beta chain was determined in a study of shared clonotypes between healthy human individuals. The sample holds a few counts of this clone. What it binds is unknown. The data were produced by immunoSEQ multiplex PCR, yet TCRdb's version contains in-frame clones alone and is incomplete. The table records roughly 1,100,000 clones, about 76% of them present only once. Regarding the study as a whole: Depth of sequencing was expected to influence donor clonotype sharing.

Deletions cut 10 bases from V and 1 base from J, with 5 bases between. Germline V gene sequence: CDR1 MNHNY, CDR2 SVGAGI (reference sequence). The CDR3 is made up of 11 amino acids. Sequencing was done on a sample of memory CD4+ T cells sorted from blood. Stated subset: CD45RA-negative fraction. This clonotype was sampled from a man between 18 and 35 years old in good health. The chain couples TRBV6-6 to TRBJ1-3; D not certain. Here the CDR3 DNA reads TGTGCCACCCAATCTGGAAACACCATATATTTT. Translated, it gives CATQSGNTIYF.